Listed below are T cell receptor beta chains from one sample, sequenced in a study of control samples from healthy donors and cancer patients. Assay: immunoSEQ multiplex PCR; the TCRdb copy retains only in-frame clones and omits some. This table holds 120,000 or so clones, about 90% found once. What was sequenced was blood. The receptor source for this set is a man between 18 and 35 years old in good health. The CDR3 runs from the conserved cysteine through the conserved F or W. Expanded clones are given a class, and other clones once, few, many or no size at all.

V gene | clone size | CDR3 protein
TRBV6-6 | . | CASSYSGLAGGDEQFF
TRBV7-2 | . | CASSLDSLYGYTF
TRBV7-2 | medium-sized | CASSLHAGGFYGYTF
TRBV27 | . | CASSRLGGWSGNTIYF
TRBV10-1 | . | CASSESAEETQYF
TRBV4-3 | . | CASSQGWNEQFF
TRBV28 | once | CASRKGLAGQFF
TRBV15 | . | CATSREGGAGTEAFF
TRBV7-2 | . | CASSLPLGVGGYTF
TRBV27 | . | CASSLSVTGRDQPQHF
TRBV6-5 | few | CASTRIGTMNTEAFF
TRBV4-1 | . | CASSQAPGAYEQYF
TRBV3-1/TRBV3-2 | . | CASSPRDRFYEQYF
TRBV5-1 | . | CASSFDGQTYNSPLHF
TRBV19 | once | CASSIRGGGTSTDTQYF
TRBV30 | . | CAWSVFGQETQYF
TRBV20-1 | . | CSASSDGAGSGNEQFF
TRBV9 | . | CASSPYPGTGHEKLFF
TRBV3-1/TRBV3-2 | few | CASSPGQKWGDPHTF
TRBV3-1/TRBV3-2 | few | CASSQAPHQPQHF
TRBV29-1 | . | CSGTGVANEKLFF
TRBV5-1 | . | CASSLAGVNEQFF
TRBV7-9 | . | CASSLNAGGFLSGANVLTF
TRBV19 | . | CASYDGALTSYNEQFF
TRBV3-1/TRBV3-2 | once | CASSQGPGQHYEQYF
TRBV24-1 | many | CATSDPPSGANVLTF
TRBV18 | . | CASSPQSSGGLVETQYF
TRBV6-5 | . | CASRTMYAEAFF
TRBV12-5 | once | CASASGPGDQPQHF
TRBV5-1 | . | CASSLGQLQGRTLHF
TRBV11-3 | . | CASSLGRKVPSEQYF
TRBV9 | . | CASSVQVGTNEKLFF
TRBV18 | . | CASSPGMNTEAFF
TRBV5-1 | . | CASSSLRGGNSPLHF
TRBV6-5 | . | CASRGIGSGNTIYF
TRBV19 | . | CASSIIHQGGTEAFF
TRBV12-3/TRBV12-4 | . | CASSTNYGYTF
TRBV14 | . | CASSQELAQYF
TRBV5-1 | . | CASSFLRVDTEAFF
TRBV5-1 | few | CASGDLAGSGELFF
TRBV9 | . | CASSLGRASYTDTQYF
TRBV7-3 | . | CASTPTGGRGYTF
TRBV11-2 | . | CASSQMNTEAFF
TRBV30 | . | CAWRPGKVDRTGNTIYF
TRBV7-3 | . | CASSTDRDDEQFF
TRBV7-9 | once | CASSLEWGSNTGELFF